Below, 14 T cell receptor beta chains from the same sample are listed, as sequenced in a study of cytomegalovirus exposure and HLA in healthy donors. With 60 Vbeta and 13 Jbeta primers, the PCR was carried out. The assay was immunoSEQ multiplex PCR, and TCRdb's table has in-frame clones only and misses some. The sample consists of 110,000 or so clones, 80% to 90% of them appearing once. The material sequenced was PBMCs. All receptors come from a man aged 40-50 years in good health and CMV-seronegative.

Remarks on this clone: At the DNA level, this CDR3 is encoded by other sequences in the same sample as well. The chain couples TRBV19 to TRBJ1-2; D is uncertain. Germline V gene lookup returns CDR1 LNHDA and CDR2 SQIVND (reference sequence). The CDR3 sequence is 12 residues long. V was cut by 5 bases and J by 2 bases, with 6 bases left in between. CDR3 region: CASSGQNYGYTF. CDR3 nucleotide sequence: TGTGCCAGTAGTGGGCAGAACTATGGCTACACCTTC.

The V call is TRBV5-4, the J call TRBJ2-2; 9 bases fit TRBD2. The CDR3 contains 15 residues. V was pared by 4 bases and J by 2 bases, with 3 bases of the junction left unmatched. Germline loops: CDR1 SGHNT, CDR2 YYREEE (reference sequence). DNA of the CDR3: TGTGCCAGCAGCACCGGGACTAGCAACACCGGGGAGCTGTTTTTT. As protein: CASSTGTSNTGELFF. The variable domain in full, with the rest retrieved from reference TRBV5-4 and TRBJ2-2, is ETGVTQSPTHLIKTRGQQVTLRCSSQSGHNTVSWYQQALGQGPQFIFQYYREEENGRGNFPPRFSGLQFPNYSSELNVNALELDDSALYLCASSTGTSNTGELFFGEGSRLTVL.

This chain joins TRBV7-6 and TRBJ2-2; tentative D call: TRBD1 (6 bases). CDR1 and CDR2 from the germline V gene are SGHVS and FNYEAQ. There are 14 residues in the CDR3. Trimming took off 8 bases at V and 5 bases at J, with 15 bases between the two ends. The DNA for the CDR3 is TGTGCCAGCGGACAAATGGGGGCGACCGGGGAGCTGTTTTTT. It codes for CASGQMGATGELFF.

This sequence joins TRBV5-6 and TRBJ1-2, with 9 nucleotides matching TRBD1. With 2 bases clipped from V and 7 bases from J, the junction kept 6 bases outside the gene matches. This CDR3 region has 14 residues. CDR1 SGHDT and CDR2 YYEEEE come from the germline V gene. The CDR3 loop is CASSLLGQGSGYTF. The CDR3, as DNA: TGTGCCAGCAGCTTACTCGGACAGGGGAGTGGCTACACCTTC.

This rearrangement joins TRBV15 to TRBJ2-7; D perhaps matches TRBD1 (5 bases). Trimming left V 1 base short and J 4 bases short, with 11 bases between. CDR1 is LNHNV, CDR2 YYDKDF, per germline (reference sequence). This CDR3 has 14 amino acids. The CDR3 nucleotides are TGTGCCACCAGCAGAGCAGGCCAGGGTTACGAGCAGTACTTC. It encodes CATSRAGQGYEQYF.

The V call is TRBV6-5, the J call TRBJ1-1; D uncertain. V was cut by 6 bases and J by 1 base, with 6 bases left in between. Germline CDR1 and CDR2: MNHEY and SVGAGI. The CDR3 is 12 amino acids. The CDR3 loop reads CASRRQNTEAFF. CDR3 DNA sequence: TGTGCCAGCAGGCGACAGAACACTGAAGCTTTCTTT.

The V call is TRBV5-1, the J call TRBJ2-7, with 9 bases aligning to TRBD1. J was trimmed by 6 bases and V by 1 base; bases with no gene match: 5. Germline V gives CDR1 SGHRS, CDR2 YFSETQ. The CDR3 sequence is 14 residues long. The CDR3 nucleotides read TGCGCCAGCAGCTTGCAGGGACAGGGAGGCGAGCAGTACTTC. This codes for CASSLQGQGGEQYF.

For the CDR3, the DNA is TGTGCCAGCAGTTACGGGTCAGGTGGGGGGACTAACGAGCAGTACTTC. Its protein is CASSYGSGGGTNEQYF. The V call is TRBV6-6, the J call TRBJ2-5; 7 bases fit TRBD2. The DNA end lines up better with TRBJ2-7; the J call may be wrong. Germline assignment: CDR1 MNHNY and CDR2 SVGAGI (reference sequence). This CDR3 contains 16 residues.

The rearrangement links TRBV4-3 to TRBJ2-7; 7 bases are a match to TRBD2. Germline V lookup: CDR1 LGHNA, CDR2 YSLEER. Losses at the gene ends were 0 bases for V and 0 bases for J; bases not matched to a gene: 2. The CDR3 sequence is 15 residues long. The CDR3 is CASSQELAHSYEQYF. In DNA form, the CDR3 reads TGCGCCAGCAGCCAAGAACTAGCGCACTCCTACGAGCAGTACTTC.

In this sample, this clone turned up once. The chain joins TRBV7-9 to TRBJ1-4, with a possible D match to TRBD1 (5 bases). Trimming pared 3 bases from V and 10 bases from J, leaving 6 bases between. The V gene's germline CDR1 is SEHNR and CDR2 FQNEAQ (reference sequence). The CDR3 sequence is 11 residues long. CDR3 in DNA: TGTGCCAGCAGCTTGGGGGGAAAACTGTTTTTT. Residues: CASSLGGKLFF.

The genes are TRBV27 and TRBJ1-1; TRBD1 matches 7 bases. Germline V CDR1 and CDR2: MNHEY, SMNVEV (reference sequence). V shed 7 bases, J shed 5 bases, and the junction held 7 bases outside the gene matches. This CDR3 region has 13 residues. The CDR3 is CASTRGRGTEAFF. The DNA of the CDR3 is TGTGCCAGCACTAGGGGGCGAGGAACTGAAGCTTTCTTT.

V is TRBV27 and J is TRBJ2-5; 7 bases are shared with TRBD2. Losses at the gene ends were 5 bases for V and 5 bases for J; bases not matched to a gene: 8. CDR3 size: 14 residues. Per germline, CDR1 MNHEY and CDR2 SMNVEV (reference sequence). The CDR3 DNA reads TGTGCCAGCAGTCCGCGGGAGCGGAGGGAGACCCAGTACTTC. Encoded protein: CASSPRERRETQYF.

CDR3 amino acids: CASSLGAGGNTEAFF. In DNA form, the CDR3 reads TGTGCCAGCAGCTTGGGGGCGGGGGGGAACACTGAAGCTTTCTTT. The rearrangement uses TRBV5-4 and TRBJ1-1; maybe TRBD1 (5 bases). Germline V lookup: CDR1 SGHNT, CDR2 YYREEE (reference sequence). This CDR3 is built from 15 residues. V was pared by 0 bases and J by 1 base, with 10 bases between. The complete variable domain, with remaining parts taken from reference TRBV5-4 and TRBJ1-1, reads ETGVTQSPTHLIKTRGQQVTLRCSSQSGHNTVSWYQQALGQGPQFIFQYYREEENGRGNFPPRFSGLQFPNYSSELNVNALELDDSALYLCASSLGAGGNTEAFFGQGTRLTVV.

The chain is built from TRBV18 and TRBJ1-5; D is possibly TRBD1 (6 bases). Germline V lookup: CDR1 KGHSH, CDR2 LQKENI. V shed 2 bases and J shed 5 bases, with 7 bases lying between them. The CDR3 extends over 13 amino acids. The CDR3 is CASSPAGDQPQHF. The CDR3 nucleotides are TGTGCCAGCTCACCAGCAGGGGATCAGCCCCAGCATTTT.